This paragraph covers one T cell receptor (beta chain) sequence. Antigen unknown. CDR3 length: 15 residues. V was pared by 3 bases and J by 6 bases, with 16 bases between. Germline values: CDR1 MNHEY, CDR2 SMNVEV (reference sequence). This sample was included in a study of radiation and T cells in renal cell carcinoma. Regarding the study as a whole: In blood, top tumor clones expanded by 2 weeks, shrinking by 4.

Produced via immunoSEQ multiplex PCR; TCRdb's table is partial and in-frame only. This sample has roughly 92,000 clones, with 70% to 85% found just once. Described time point: blood 4 weeks post-SBRT, at nephrectomy. Treatment here: 15 Gy SBRT to primary tumor, nephrectomy 4 weeks later. Nephrectomy followed 15 Gy stereotactic body radiation by 4 weeks. The sample in question was blood, obtained from a patient whose treatment included radiotherapy and nephrectomy. The chain employs TRBV27 and TRBJ2-3, with D unclear. The sequence was collected from a man in his sixties with renal cell carcinoma. CDR3: CASSLSTGRDDTQYF. In DNA, the CDR3 is TGTGCCAGCAGTTTGAGTACGGGCCGCGACGATACGCAGTATTTT.